The 9 T cell receptor beta chains given below trace back to one sample, sequenced in a study of blood T cell repertoires in COVID-19. Data came from immunoSEQ multiplex PCR; TCRdb stores just in-frame clones and leaves some out. The sample includes about 250,000 clones, about 80% seen only once; the top ten take around 3.6%. Sequencing input: PBMCs or T cells enriched from blood (not recorded which). These receptors came from a man aged 45-65 years who had recovered from COVID-19.

The gene calls are TRBV7-2 and TRBJ1-1; D is unclear. CDR1 SGHTA and CDR2 FQGNSA come from the germline V gene. The CDR3 consists of 14 residues. The V gene lost 4 bases and the J gene lost 9 bases, with 18 bases spanning the gap. CDR3 in DNA: TGTGCCAGCAGCTCGGGTGCGGGAGGGCTCCAAGCTTTCTTT. Translating it yields CASSSGAGGLQAFF.

The chain carries TRBV27 and TRBJ2-7; the match to TRBD2 covers 7 bases. This CDR3 is built from 15 residues. V gave up 4 bases and J gave up 5 bases; unmatched junction bases: 11. Germline V lookup: CDR1 MNHEY, CDR2 SMNVEV (reference sequence). The CDR3 sequence: CASSYGGSGSHEQYF. DNA for the CDR3: TGTGCCAGCAGTTACGGCGGGAGCGGATCCCACGAGCAGTACTTC.

The V and J genes are TRBV11-2 and TRBJ1-4, with TRBD1 as a possible D gene (5 bases). This CDR3 is 15 amino acids long. V dropped 1 base and J dropped 8 bases, with 14 bases sitting between them. Germline loops: CDR1 SGHAT, CDR2 FQNNGV. The CDR3 is CASSLVAGVIEKLFF. The DNA of the CDR3 is TGTGCCAGCAGCTTAGTGGCGGGGGTGATCGAAAAACTGTTTTTT.

The chain is built from TRBV7-9 and TRBJ1-1; D is uncertain. The CDR3 is 13 amino acids. CDR1 and CDR2 (germline): SEHNR, FQNEAQ (reference sequence). Trimming left V 0 bases short and J 5 bases short, with 7 bases between. For the CDR3, the DNA is TGTGCCAGCAGCTTAGCGATGGAGACTGAAGCTTTCTTT. It codes for CASSLAMETEAFF. The complete variable domain, with remaining parts taken from reference TRBV7-9 and TRBJ1-1, reads DTGVSQNPRHKITKRGQNVTFRCDPISEHNRLYWYRQTLGQGPEFLTYFQNEAQLEKSRLLSDRFSAERPKGSFSTLEIQRTEQGDSAMYLCASSLAMETEAFFGQGTRLTVV.

V is TRBV5-8 and J is TRBJ1-6; no clear D. Germline V gene sequence: CDR1 SGHTS, CDR2 YDEGEE. This CDR3 has 13 residues. The V end was cut by 1 base, the J end by 9 bases, with 8 bases between. The CDR3 sequence: CASSLWRGSPLHF. The CDR3 DNA reads TGTGCCAGCAGCTTGTGGCGGGGTTCACCCCTCCACTTT.

The CDR3 sequence is CASSLTGQGGETQYF. The CDR3, as DNA: TGTGCCAGCAGCTTAACGGGACAGGGTGGAGAGACCCAGTACTTC. The genes are TRBV7-3 and TRBJ2-5, with 9 bases fitting TRBD1. The germline CDR1 and CDR2 sequences are SGHTA and FQGTGA. This CDR3 region has 15 residues. The J segment lost 4 bases and the V segment lost 0 bases, leaving 3 bases of the junction unmatched.

The rearrangement joins TRBV5-1 to TRBJ2-4, with 7 nucleotides matching TRBD1. The germline V gene has CDR1 SGHRS and CDR2 YFSETQ. The CDR3 consists of 15 residues. With V trimmed by 3 bases and J by 9 bases, 12 bases remained unmatched. The CDR3 DNA is TGCGCCAGCAGCTCCCTCGGACAGGAGGAAGGCATTCAGTACTTC. Translated, it gives CASSSLGQEEGIQYF. The full variable domain, completed using reference TRBV5-1 and TRBJ2-4, is KAGVTQTPRYLIKTRGQQVTLSCSPISGHRSVSWYQQTPGQGLQFLFEYFSETQRNKGNFPGRFSGRQFSNSRSEMNVSTLELGDSALYLCASSSLGQEEGIQYFGAGTRLSVL.

The chain employs TRBV4-2 and TRBJ2-3, with 12 bases fitting TRBD2. The CDR3 runs to 16 residues. The germline V gene encodes CDR1 LGHNA and CDR2 YNFKEQ. The junction had 1 base not matched to a gene; V was cut back by 1 base and J by 2 bases. The CDR3 coding sequence is TGTGCCAGCAGCCAAGGGACTAGCGGGGACACAGATACGCAGTATTTT. It encodes CASSQGTSGDTDTQYF.

CDR3 protein: CASSTGQHNEQFF. The DNA for the CDR3 is TGTGCCAGCAGCACCGGACAGCACAATGAGCAGTTCTTC. V gene TRBV11-3 combines with J gene TRBJ2-1; possible D gene TRBD1, 6 bases. Per germline, CDR1 SGHNT and CDR2 YENEEA. The CDR3 covers 13 residues. V was trimmed by 5 bases and J by 5 bases, leaving 10 bases between them.